This T cell receptor beta chain is drawn from a study of T cells after yellow fever vaccination (dated by TCRdb to 2018 to 2020). Looking at the study overall: The SMART-Seq v4 Ultra Low Input RNA kit was used to prepare libraries from fractions with low cell numbers. Two healthy male donors made up the cohort, one aged 18 to 30 years and the other aged 30 to 40 years. Bulk TCR alpha and beta repertoires were sequenced longitudinally to track T-cell clones before and after primary and booster YFV17D yellow fever vaccination. Blood was collected at multiple timepoints before and after primary and secondary immunization, and bulk PBMC replicates and cell subsets were isolated.

Sequencing instrument: Illumina NovaSeq 6000. Synthesis of TCR cDNA relied on 5'RACE template switching, a step that introduced a universal primer site along with unique molecular identifiers. cDNA synthesis was primed from both the TCR alpha and TCR beta constant segments. Libraries were amplified in two PCR steps, with sample barcodes and sequencing adapters added in the second step. Sequencing of the libraries was done on either Illumina HiSeq 2500 (2x100 bp) or NovaSeq (2x150 bp). Turning to the authors' computational methods: MIGEC handled demultiplexing of reads and collapsing into UMI consensus sequences, while MiXCR performed V(D)J alignment. Clonotypes responding to the vaccine were identified with edgeR on replicate PBMC samples, with the criteria of FDR below 0.01 and a log2 fold change above 5 up to day 15. Each bulk clonotype was labeled CD4 or CD8 based on which sequenced repertoire, CD4 or CD8, contained the clonotype at higher abundance. TCRdb reworked the public reads: Q25 trimming with fastp, MiXCR clone assembly, productive beta chains retained. Each CDR3 protein appears once, grouped with its most common genes and DNA. The V and J calls shown here were made by TCRdb, not taken from the authors' results. The sample yields more than 80,000 distinct CDR3 sequences; around 5.8% were counted once. The top ten clonotypes cover under 50% of the sample.

Turning to this clonotype: The antigen it recognizes is unknown. Within one base of it there is no much larger clone, and no base qualities were kept.

The sample's treatment or condition label is to be understood as: live attenuated yellow fever vaccine strain. A standard Ficoll-Paque protocol was used to isolate PBMCs from peripheral blood. CD4 and CD8 T-cell fractions were isolated with Dynabeads CD4 and CD8 positive selection kits. RNA was extracted with TriZol from bulk PBMCs, CD4 and CD8 fractions, and dextramer-positive and dextramer-negative fractions. Trimming accounts for 2 bases at V and 2 bases at J, while the number of junction bases matched to no gene is 4. In the germline V gene, CDR1 corresponds to MGHRA and CDR2 to YSYEKL. Taken from cysteine to phenylalanine, the CDR3 has 15 residues. The only DNA kept is the CDR3, 45 bases in frame from the first base. General findings and caveats noted by the study authors: Only a couple of donors were included in the study, so the extent to which the findings can be generalized is limited. The secondary T-cell response was weaker than the primary response but faster, peaking on day 5 instead of day 15. After the booster, most of the clones that had expanded following primary vaccination were detected again (just under 97% of CD4 and more than 85% of CD8), which suggests that memory was broadly maintained. A small share of clonotypes was detected in both CD4 and CD8 compartments, with the overlap likely arising from convergent recombination. Computational filtering was needed because FACS-sorted repertoires could contain abundant contaminating clonotypes from the bulk population.

The specimen was CD8+ T cells sorted from PBMCs, collected 10 days after the yellow fever booster vaccination. The clonotype originates from a young man who received the YFV17D yellow fever vaccine. The V and J segments used are TRBV4-1 and TRBJ2-7; 9 bases in between match TRBD1. Here the CDR3 is given as CASSQLDRGAYEQYF. The nucleotide sequence is TGCGCCAGCAGCCAACTGGACAGGGGAGCCTACGAGCAGTACTTC.